Listed here are 21 T cell receptor beta chains from one sample, sequenced in a study of circulating tumor DNA in untreated peripheral T-cell lymphoma. Some clones are missing from TCRdb's copy, which holds only in-frame ones; the method was immunoSEQ multiplex PCR. The sample includes several thousand clones, around 74% seen only once; the top ten take more than 15%. Sequenced material: tumor tissue. All receptors derive from a human donor with peripheral T-cell lymphoma.

The gene calls are TRBV19 and TRBJ2-7; possible D gene TRBD1, 5 bases. In germline, CDR1 is LNHDA, CDR2 SQIVND (reference sequence). This CDR3 is built from 15 residues. The V end lost 1 base, the J end lost 4 bases, and 14 bases lay between the germline ends. The CDR3 spells CASSIALDTKYEQYF. The CDR3 DNA reads as TGTGCCAGTAGTATAGCCTTGGACACCAAATACGAGCAGTACTTC.

As regards this clone: One end of the junction is discordant with germline, which a read error may explain. The V gene is TRBV18, the J gene TRBJ1-1; D is unclear. Germline CDR1 is KGHSH and CDR2 is LQKENI. The CDR3 runs to 17 residues. CDR3 DNA sequence: TGTGCCAGCTCCCCACCCGTATCTTCAAGGAGGTGGACTGAAGCTTTCTTT. Translation: CASSPPVSSRRWTEAFF.

In its sample, this clone was seen a few times. The chain carries TRBV11-3 and TRBJ2-2, with 16 nucleotides matching TRBD2. The trim removed 5 bases at V and 6 bases at J, leaving 3 bases unmatched. Germline CDR1 is SGHNT and CDR2 is YENEEA. The CDR3 is 16 amino acids. CDR3 sequence: CASSPGTSGRAGELFF. Written as DNA, the CDR3 is TGTGCCAGCAGCCCCGGGACTAGCGGGAGGGCCGGGGAGCTGTTTTTT.

The V and J genes are TRBV28 and TRBJ2-7; the match to TRBD2 covers 7 bases. Looked up from germline, CDR1 is MDHEN and CDR2 is SYDVKM. Unmatched junction bases numbered 7, after V lost 2 bases and J lost 3 bases. This CDR3 is 15 amino acids long. Here the CDR3 reads CASSLGGGTFYEQYF. Written as DNA, the CDR3 is TGTGCCAGCAGTTTAGGGGGGGGAACCTTCTACGAGCAGTACTTC.

The V gene is TRBV19, the J gene TRBJ2-7, with a weak D call TRBD1 (6 bases). Trimming removed 1 base at V and 0 bases at J, with 19 bases between. The CDR3 sequence is 18 residues long. Germline CDR1 is LNHDA and CDR2 is SQIVND (reference sequence). The CDR3 reads CASSIGPLRQAVSYEQYF. DNA of the CDR3: TGTGCCAGTAGTATAGGGCCCCTTCGACAGGCAGTCTCCTACGAGCAGTACTTC. The variable domain in full, completed from reference TRBV19 and TRBJ2-7, reads DGGITQSPKYLFRKEGQNVTLSCEQNLNHDAMYWYRQDPGQGLRLIYYSQIVNDFQKGDIAEGYSVSREKKESFPLTVTSAQKNPTAFYLCASSIGPLRQAVSYEQYFGPGTRLTVT.

The V call is TRBV15, the J call TRBJ1-6; no firm D call. V shed 0 bases and J shed 3 bases, with 3 bases lying between them. Germline values: CDR1 LNHNV, CDR2 YYDKDF (reference sequence). The CDR3 runs to 14 residues. CDR3 region: CATSRENYNSPLHF. The CDR3 DNA reads TGTGCCACCAGCAGAGAAAACTATAATTCACCCCTCCACTTT.

The genes are TRBV28 and TRBJ2-7; D perhaps matches TRBD2 (6 bases). With 7 bases removed from V and 2 bases from J, the gap between germline ends came to 21 bases. The CDR3 covers 16 residues. Germline V gives CDR1 MDHEN, CDR2 SYDVKM. The CDR3 sequence: CASNSGPGGAAYEQYF. The CDR3 DNA sequence: TGTGCCAGCAACTCAGGGCCCGGCGGGGCCGCCTACGAGCAGTACTTC.

In nucleotides, the CDR3 is TGTGCCAGCAAACCCCAGCGGGAATCGTATACGCAGTATTTT. Its protein product is CASKPQRESYTQYF. The V gene is TRBV6-8, the J gene TRBJ2-3; 7 positions agree with TRBD2. The CDR3 contains 14 residues. Germline V gene lookup returns CDR1 MNHGY and CDR2 SAAAGT. With 7 bases clipped from V and 7 bases from J, the junction kept 11 bases outside the gene matches.

The chain joins TRBV29-1 to TRBJ1-1, with TRBD1 identical over 7 bases. Germline CDR1 reads SQVTM; CDR2 reads ANQGSEA. This CDR3 is built from 12 residues. Trimming at V came to 7 bases and at J to 2 bases, leaving 4 bases not matched to a gene. The CDR3 is CSAGQTNTEAFF. CDR3 sequence (DNA): TGCAGCGCGGGACAGACTAACACTGAAGCTTTCTTT.

This clone was seen more than once but under ten times. The chain recombines TRBV19 with TRBJ2-3; 9 nucleotides align to TRBD1. The V segment lost 5 bases and the J segment 3 bases; nucleotides outside the gene matches: 9. CDR1 is LNHDA, CDR2 SQIVND, per germline (reference sequence). The CDR3 spans 16 residues. CDR3 residues: CASSPRTGDRTDTQYF. The CDR3, as DNA: TGTGCCAGTAGTCCCAGGACAGGGGATAGGACAGATACGCAGTATTTT.

In this sample, this clone turned up a few times. The gene calls are TRBV29-1 and TRBJ2-7; TRBD1 aligns across 8 bases. Losses at the gene ends were 7 bases for V and 0 bases for J; bases not matched to a gene: 2. The CDR3 runs to 12 residues. CDR1 is SQVTM, CDR2 ANQGSEA, per germline. The CDR3 protein is CSAGQASYEQYF. The CDR3 DNA is TGCAGCGCGGGACAGGCCTCCTACGAGCAGTACTTC.

J is TRBJ1-1 and V is TRBV5-1, with 8 bases fitting TRBD1. The CDR3 sequence is 14 residues long. The V gene end was trimmed by 4 bases and the J gene end by 0 bases; junction bases not matched to a gene: 2. Germline lookup yields CDR1 SGHRS and CDR2 YFSETQ. The CDR3 DNA sequence: TGCGCCAGCAGCATGACAGGGGTGAACACTGAAGCTTTCTTT. Its translation: CASSMTGVNTEAFF. The full variable domain, its missing parts supplied by reference TRBV5-1 and TRBJ1-1, is KAGVTQTPRYLIKTRGQQVTLSCSPISGHRSVSWYQQTPGQGLQFLFEYFSETQRNKGNFPGRFSGRQFSNSRSEMNVSTLELGDSALYLCASSMTGVNTEAFFGQGTRLTVV.

As for this clone: The junction departs from the called germline gene at one end, perhaps through a read error. The V and J genes are TRBV27 and TRBJ2-3; D might be TRBD1 (5 bases). The CDR3 length is 13 residues. Germline V gene lookup returns CDR1 MNHEY and CDR2 SMNVEV (reference sequence). The CDR3 region is CATSGDRRGTQYF. As DNA, the CDR3 is TGTGCCACCAGTGGGGATAGAAGGGGAACGCAGTATTTT.

The rearrangement links TRBV7-5 to TRBJ1-5; the D call TRBD1 from the table was never checked on the DNA. TRBV7-5 is reported as a pseudogene. The CDR3 covers 15 residues. The CDR3 loop is CASSLTGSDNQPQHF. The CDR3 nucleotides are TGTGCCAGCAGCTTGACAGGGTCCGACAATCAGCCCCAGCATTTT.

The genes are TRBV28 and TRBJ2-7, with a tentative D call TRBD2 (5 bases). This CDR3 contains 15 residues. Per germline, CDR1 MDHEN and CDR2 SYDVKM. Between the trimmed V and J ends, which lost 3 bases and 8 bases, there was a span of 20 bases. The CDR3 DNA is TGTGCCAGCAGTTTTGGGAGCAGCCGAATTGGCAAGCAGTACTTC. It translates to CASSFGSSRIGKQYF.

The chain is built from TRBV6-8 and TRBJ2-2, with TRBD2 identical over 7 bases. CDR3 length equals 15 residues. After removal of 0 bases from V and 6 bases from J, the junction contained 4 bases not matched to a gene. Germline V gives CDR1 MNHGY, CDR2 SAAAGT. For the CDR3, the DNA is TGTGCCAGCAGTTACTCTGGACTAGATCCCGGGGAGCTGTTTTTT. It codes for CASSYSGLDPGELFF.

V and J are TRBV28 and TRBJ1-5, with D uncertain. The CDR3 is 12 amino acids. The V end was cut by 3 bases, the J end by 0 bases, with 0 bases between. Per germline, CDR1 MDHEN and CDR2 SYDVKM. The CDR3 loop is CASSFSNQPQHF. The CDR3 DNA reads TGTGCCAGCAGTTTTAGCAATCAGCCCCAGCATTTT.

This clone was detected only a few times. This chain joins TRBV29-1 and TRBJ1-2; 8 nucleotides match TRBD1. The germline V gene has CDR1 SQVTM and CDR2 ANQGSEA. J lost 6 bases, V lost 7 bases, and 7 bases had no gene match. The CDR3 is 12 amino acids. As DNA, the CDR3 is TGCAGCGGTCGGACAGGGAGGGATGGCTACACCTTC. Encoded protein: CSGRTGRDGYTF. The variable domain in full, with the rest retrieved from reference TRBV29-1 and TRBJ1-2, is SAVISQKPSRDICQRGTSLTIQCQVDSQVTMMFWYRQQPGQSLTLIATANQGSEATYESGFVIDKFPISRPNLTFSTLTVSNMSPEDSSIYLCSGRTGRDGYTFGSGTRLTVV.

The gene calls are TRBV6-8 and TRBJ1-2, with 9 nucleotides matching TRBD1. The V and J ends lost 5 bases and 8 bases, in that order; junction bases with no gene match: 9. Germline-derived CDR1 and CDR2 are MNHGY and SAAAGT. This CDR3 is 14 amino acids long. CDR3 in amino acids: CASSPLGQGEGYTF. DNA of the CDR3: TGTGCCAGCAGTCCCCTGGGACAGGGCGAAGGCTACACCTTC.

The genes are TRBV15 and TRBJ2-3, with TRBD2 identical over 7 bases. V was clipped by 1 base and J by 0 bases; unmatched bases: 13. The CDR3 contains 19 residues. Germline V lookup: CDR1 LNHNV, CDR2 YYDKDF (reference sequence). The CDR3 loop is CATSRVTGEGPLSTDTQYF. The CDR3 DNA reads as TGTGCCACCAGCAGAGTCACGGGGGAGGGCCCTTTAAGCACAGATACGCAGTATTTT.

V usage is TRBV19 and J usage is TRBJ1-1, with D perhaps TRBD1 (5 bases). Trimming removed 9 bases at V and 2 bases at J, with 19 bases between. The CDR3 totals 15 residues. Germline V lookup: CDR1 LNHDA, CDR2 SQIVND (reference sequence). The chain's CDR3 is CASRWGVVDNTEAFF. In DNA form, the CDR3 reads TGTGCCAGCCGATGGGGGGTAGTTGACAACACTGAAGCTTTCTTT.